The 32 T cell receptor beta chains listed next were all sequenced from one sample in a study of cytomegalovirus exposure and HLA in healthy donors. Profiling relied on immunoSEQ multiplex PCR, and the TCRdb table lists in-frame clones only, not all of them. Of some 150,000 clones detected, about 88% appear once; the ten largest clones hold 2.5% to 3%. Sequencing was carried out using PBMCs. The receptors were sampled from a young man in good health and CMV-seronegative.

This clone was seen only once. The chain combines TRBV2 with TRBJ1-1; 7 positions match TRBD1. CDR3 length: 13 residues. The ends lost 8 bases at V and 1 base at J; junction bases unmatched: 4. CDR1 is SNHLY, CDR2 FYNNEI, per germline. The DNA of the CDR3 is TGTGCCAGCCGACAGGGATCGAACACTGAAGCTTTCTTT. Translated: CASRQGSNTEAFF.

The CDR3 loop is CASSRRPTSGATYEQYF. The CDR3 bases are TGTGCCAGCAGCCGCCGACCGACTAGCGGGGCTACCTACGAGCAGTACTTC. The chain combines TRBV7-9 with TRBJ2-7; 11 nucleotides align to TRBD2. V lost 5 bases and J lost 2; bases outside the gene matches: 11. Germline lookup yields CDR1 SEHNR and CDR2 FQNEAQ (reference sequence). The CDR3 is 17 amino acids.

V is TRBV30 and J is TRBJ1-1; D unclear. This CDR3 has 15 residues. V gave up 2 bases and J gave up 0 bases, with 13 bases separating them. CDR1 and CDR2 from the germline V gene are GTSNPN and SVGIG (reference sequence). CDR3 in DNA: TGTGCCTGGAGTCGGAACAGAGCCATGAACACTGAAGCTTTCTTT. Protein sequence: CAWSRNRAMNTEAFF.

The chain has TRBV27 and TRBJ2-1; a possible D gene is TRBD2 (6 bases). The V and J ends lost 3 bases and 2 bases respectively, with 17 bases between them. Germline values: CDR1 MNHEY, CDR2 SMNVEV (reference sequence). The CDR3 consists of 17 residues. The CDR3 sequence is CASSFRTSPTTYNEQFF. For the CDR3, the DNA is TGTGCCAGCAGTTTCAGAACTAGCCCCACGACCTACAATGAGCAGTTCTTC.

The chain joins TRBV2 to TRBJ2-7; D is perhaps TRBD1 (6 bases). CDR3 size: 13 residues. V lost 7 bases and J lost 6, with 16 bases in between. Per the germline V gene, CDR1 is SNHLY and CDR2 is FYNNEI. The CDR3 loop reads CASMGQGDGEQYF. CDR3 coding DNA: TGTGCCAGCATGGGACAAGGAGACGGCGAGCAGTACTTC.

V is TRBV11-2 and J is TRBJ2-3; 9 bases fit TRBD1. Germline assignment: CDR1 SGHAT and CDR2 FQNNGV. This CDR3 has 16 amino acids. After removal of 1 base from V and 3 bases from J, the junction contained 5 bases not matched to a gene. The CDR3 nucleotides read TGTGCCAGCAGCTTAGGGACAGGGGCTTGGACAGATACGCAGTATTTT. It codes for CASSLGTGAWTDTQYF.

V gene TRBV19 combines with J gene TRBJ2-2; D perhaps matches TRBD2 (7 bases). Germline CDR1 is LNHDA and CDR2 is SQIVND (reference sequence). V shed 10 bases and J shed 3 bases, with 18 bases lying between them. The CDR3 totals 15 residues. CDR3: CANSLGGEDTGELFF. In nucleotides, the CDR3 is TGTGCCAATTCCCTAGGGGGGGAGGACACCGGGGAGCTGTTTTTT.

The chain is built from TRBV27 and TRBJ2-5, with a weak D call TRBD1 (6 bases). Germline CDR1 and CDR2: MNHEY and SMNVEV (reference sequence). The CDR3 is 15 amino acids. V lost 6 bases and J lost 2, with 16 bases in between. CDR3 nucleotide sequence: TGTGCCAGCAGCCCTTCGACGGACAGACAAGAGACCCAGTACTTC. The encoded protein is CASSPSTDRQETQYF.

The chain recombines TRBV11-2 with TRBJ2-3; a weak D match, TRBD2 (6 bases). Deletions cut 1 base from V and 4 bases from J, with 15 bases between. This CDR3 contains 16 residues. Germline V lookup: CDR1 SGHAT, CDR2 FQNNGV. CDR3 region: CASSLGTSSSADTQYF. The CDR3 DNA follows: TGTGCCAGCAGCTTAGGAACTAGCAGTTCCGCAGATACGCAGTATTTT.

The chain employs TRBV4-1 and TRBJ1-2, with a possible D match to TRBD1 (5 bases). CDR3 length: 18 residues. Germline V gives CDR1 MGHRA, CDR2 YSYEKL. The V end lost 1 base, the J end lost 0 bases, and 18 bases lay between the germline ends. CDR3 region: CASSQVPGPRGSNYGYTF. The CDR3 nucleotides are TGCGCCAGCAGCCAAGTACCGGGACCGCGGGGGTCTAACTATGGCTACACCTTC.

V and J are TRBV5-4 and TRBJ2-7, with 8 bases identical to TRBD2. V shed 4 bases, J shed 1 base, and the junction held 10 bases outside the gene matches. The CDR3 is 16 amino acids. Germline assignment: CDR1 SGHNT and CDR2 YYREEE (reference sequence). The CDR3 DNA is TGTGCCAGCAGCACAAAGCCGGGACTAGAGTCCTACGAGCAGTACTTC. Amino acids: CASSTKPGLESYEQYF. The whole variable domain, filled in from reference TRBV5-4 and TRBJ2-7, reads ETGVTQSPTHLIKTRGQQVTLRCSSQSGHNTVSWYQQALGQGPQFIFQYYREEENGRGNFPPRFSGLQFPNYSSELNVNALELDDSALYLCASSTKPGLESYEQYFGPGTRLTVT.

The rearrangement uses TRBV27 and TRBJ2-1; weak D call: TRBD2 (6 bases). The ends were cut back, 7 bases at V and 5 bases at J, with 15 bases in the middle. The CDR3 sequence is 14 residues long. The germline CDR1 and CDR2 sequences are MNHEY and SMNVEV (reference sequence). The CDR3, as DNA: TGTGCCAGCATTCGACTAGGAAGCGACAATGAGCAGTTCTTC. Encoded protein: CASIRLGSDNEQFF.

The J gene is TRBJ2-5, the V gene TRBV6-6, with no clear D. Per the germline V gene, CDR1 is MNHNY and CDR2 is SVGAGI (reference sequence). The CDR3 spans 14 residues. V was shortened by 3 bases and J by 2 bases, with 10 bases between the two germline ends. This CDR3 is CASSYIPDQETQYF. CDR3 sequence (DNA): TGTGCCAGCAGTTATATCCCAGATCAAGAGACCCAGTACTTC.

The V gene is TRBV25-1, the J gene TRBJ1-3; TRBD1 might be the D (6 bases). This CDR3 is built from 14 residues. V gave up 4 bases and J gave up 6 bases, with 13 bases separating them. Germline V CDR1 and CDR2: MGHDK, SYGVNS. The CDR3 reads CASSAAGALNTIYF. DNA of the CDR3: TGTGCCAGCAGTGCCGCAGGGGCTCTAAACACCATATATTTT.

This chain connects TRBV29-1 to TRBJ2-2; D is unclear. This CDR3 has 13 amino acids. Germline CDR1 and CDR2: SQVTM and ANQGSEA. V was cut by 8 bases and J by 8 bases, with 18 bases left in between. CDR3 sequence reads: CSTLGDTPGELFF. CDR3 sequence (DNA): TGCAGCACCCTCGGAGATACACCGGGGGAGCTGTTTTTT.

The chain employs TRBV6-5 and TRBJ2-7, with 8 bases fitting TRBD2. V shed 5 bases, J shed 3 bases, and the junction held 9 bases outside the gene matches. The CDR3 has 15 residues. CDR1 is MNHEY and CDR2 is SVGAGI in the germline V gene. The CDR3 DNA is TGTGCCAGCAGTCCCGGGGGGGAATATAGCTACGAGCAGTACGTC. Amino acids: CASSPGGEYSYEQYV.

The V and J genes are TRBV7-9 and TRBJ1-5; D is unresolved. The CDR3 has 12 residues. V was pared by 3 bases and J by 5 bases, with 5 bases between. The germline V gene has CDR1 SEHNR and CDR2 FQNEAQ (reference sequence). The CDR3 DNA sequence: TGTGCCAGCAGCTTTATCGATCAGCCCCAGCATTTT. Its translation: CASSFIDQPQHF.

The rearrangement uses TRBV14 and TRBJ1-2; weak D call: TRBD1 (5 bases). This CDR3 contains 15 residues. Trimming left V 3 bases short and J 8 bases short, with 19 bases between. Per germline, CDR1 SGHDN and CDR2 FVKESK. The CDR3 bases are TGTGCCAGCAGCCATGTCCAGGGAATAGCCGGCGGCTACACCTTC. Protein sequence: CASSHVQGIAGGYTF. Drawing the rest from reference TRBV14 and TRBJ1-2, the complete variable domain is EAGVTQFPSHSVIEKGQTVTLRCDPISGHDNLYWYRRVMGKEIKFLLHFVKESKQDESGMPNNRFLAERTGGTYSTLKVQPAELEDSGVYFCASSHVQGIAGGYTFGSGTRLTVV.

This chain connects TRBV5-6 to TRBJ1-1; possibly TRBD1 for D (6 bases). The germline CDR1 and CDR2 sequences are SGHDT and YYEEEE. V was shortened by 1 base and J by 4 bases, with 8 bases between the two germline ends. The CDR3 is 13 residues long. The chain's CDR3 is CASSLMGATEAFF. In DNA form, the CDR3 reads TGTGCCAGCAGCTTGATGGGGGCCACTGAAGCTTTCTTT. Variable domain in full (rest from reference TRBV5-6 and TRBJ1-1): DAGVTQSPTHLIKTRGQQVTLRCSPKSGHDTVSWYQQALGQGPQFIFQYYEEEERQRGNFPDRFSGHQFPNYSSELNVNALLLGDSALYLCASSLMGATEAFFGQGTRLTVV.

The gene calls are TRBV21-1 and TRBJ2-7; TRBD1 is the table's D call, not checked against the DNA. TRBV21-1 is described as a pseudogene. The CDR3 loop spans 16 amino acids. DNA of the CDR3: TGTGCCAGCAGCAAGGGTAAAGGACAGCCACACTACGAGCAGTACTTC. Translating gives CASSKGKGQPHYEQYF.

As DNA, the CDR3 is TGTGCCAGCCAACAGGGTCCCTCTGGAAACACCATATATTTT. This encodes CASQQGPSGNTIYF. The chain has TRBV28 and TRBJ1-3; TRBD1 is a possible D gene (6 bases). CDR1 is MDHEN, CDR2 SYDVKM, per germline. This CDR3 is built from 14 residues. V lost 8 bases, J lost 0 bases, and 11 bases lay in between. The entire variable domain, with the rest obtained from reference TRBV28 and TRBJ1-3, is as follows: DVKVTQSSRYLVKRTGEKVFLECVQDMDHENMFWYRQDPGLGLRLIYFSYDVKMKEKGDIPEGYSVSREKKERFSLILESASTNQTSMYLCASQQGPSGNTIYFGEGSWLTVV.

The V call is TRBV4-3, the J call TRBJ2-1, with 13 bases matching TRBD2. This CDR3 has 20 amino acids. Trimming at V came to 0 bases and at J to 3 bases, leaving 11 bases not matched to a gene. The germline gives CDR1 LGHNA, CDR2 YSLEER. CDR3 in amino acids: CASSQEARTSGRVGYNEQFF. DNA of the CDR3: TGCGCCAGCAGCCAAGAAGCCCGGACTAGCGGGAGAGTAGGCTACAATGAGCAGTTCTTC.

The gene calls are TRBV7-9 and TRBJ2-7, with 7 bases lining up with TRBD2. V dropped 4 bases and J dropped 6; count of bases not matched to a gene: 12. The CDR3 spans 15 residues. The germline CDR1 and CDR2 sequences are SEHNR and FQNEAQ (reference sequence). The CDR3: CASSSGWREWGEQYF. In DNA, the CDR3 is TGTGCCAGCAGCTCAGGGTGGCGGGAGTGGGGCGAGCAGTACTTC.

The rearrangement uses TRBV27 and TRBJ1-2; 9 positions match TRBD1. Losses at the gene ends were 2 bases for V and 0 bases for J; bases not matched to a gene: 7. Germline loops: CDR1 MNHEY, CDR2 SMNVEV (reference sequence). The CDR3 totals 17 residues. This CDR3 reads CASSLLTGGVPNYGYTF. In nucleotides, the CDR3 is TGTGCCAGCAGTTTACTTACAGGGGGCGTCCCTAACTATGGCTACACCTTC.

The chain couples TRBV2 to TRBJ2-7, with D possibly TRBD2 on 5 matching bases. This CDR3 spans 12 amino acids. Germline CDR1 is SNHLY and CDR2 is FYNNEI. Trimming took 7 bases from V and 1 from J, leaving 8 bases between them. Written as DNA, the CDR3 is TGTGCCAGCAACGGGAAATCCTACGAGCAGTACTTC. Amino acids: CASNGKSYEQYF.

The CDR3: CASSAQWDTQYF. The CDR3 DNA sequence: TGCGCCAGCAGTGCCCAGTGGGATACGCAGTATTTT. The V gene is TRBV10-1, the J gene TRBJ2-3; no reliable D call. The length of the CDR3 is 12 residues. Germline CDR1 and CDR2: WNHNN and SYGVQD (reference sequence). V was cut by 4 bases and J by 6 bases, with 8 bases left in between.

This clone was counted once. This rearrangement joins TRBV10-1 to TRBJ2-1; 9 bases match TRBD2. This CDR3 contains 17 residues. V lost 5 bases and J lost 0; bases outside the gene matches: 8. Germline CDR1 WNHNN, CDR2 SYGVQD (reference sequence). CDR3: CASSSRLAGSSYNEQFF. The CDR3 DNA reads TGCGCCAGCAGTTCGCGTCTAGCGGGGAGCTCCTACAATGAGCAGTTCTTC.

The rearrangement uses TRBV27 and TRBJ2-1, with D hard to call. Germline V lookup: CDR1 MNHEY, CDR2 SMNVEV (reference sequence). Trimming took 3 bases from V and 9 from J, leaving 12 bases between them. CDR3 length: 13 amino acids. Here the CDR3 DNA reads TGTGCCAGCAGTTTTGTTGTCTCGGGTGAGCAGTTCTTC. Protein: CASSFVVSGEQFF.

J is TRBJ1-5 and V is TRBV5-1; 7 bases line up with TRBD1. Germline V gene sequence: CDR1 SGHRS, CDR2 YFSETQ. The V gene end was trimmed by 4 bases and the J gene end by 0 bases; junction bases not matched to a gene: 10. This CDR3 region has 17 residues. In DNA, the CDR3 is TGCGCCAGCAGCCTGGGGGACAGCGATTATAGCAATCAGCCCCAGCATTTT. Its translation is CASSLGDSDYSNQPQHF.

V and J are TRBV27 and TRBJ2-7; the match to TRBD1 covers 8 bases. Germline V CDR1 and CDR2: MNHEY, SMNVEV (reference sequence). Trimming cost V 3 bases and J 3 bases; bases outside gene matches: 13. The CDR3 spans 17 residues. CDR3 region: CASSFFPPGQDLYEQYV. The CDR3, as DNA: TGTGCCAGCAGTTTTTTTCCTCCGGGACAGGACCTCTACGAGCAGTACGTC.

V usage is TRBV6-1 and J usage is TRBJ2-7; D gene uncertain. Trimming removed 4 bases from V and 1 base from J, with 5 bases in between. In germline, CDR1 is MNHNS, CDR2 SASEGT. This CDR3 is 12 amino acids long. CDR3 in DNA: TGTGCCAGCAGTGTTTATTCCTACGAGCAGTACTTC. Translating it yields CASSVYSYEQYF.

This clone was detected a few times. The gene calls are TRBV19 and TRBJ2-1; TRBD1 is a possible D gene (6 bases). Germline CDR1 and CDR2: LNHDA and SQIVND (reference sequence). V was trimmed by 6 bases and J by 7 bases, leaving 16 bases between them. This CDR3 spans 14 amino acids. The CDR3 loop reads CASRTGPQGNEQFF. DNA of the CDR3: TGTGCCAGTAGAACGGGACCCCAGGGGAATGAGCAGTTCTTC. Full variable domain (rest looked up from reference TRBV19 and TRBJ2-1): DGGITQSPKYLFRKEGQNVTLSCEQNLNHDAMYWYRQDPGQGLRLIYYSQIVNDFQKGDIAEGYSVSREKKESFPLTVTSAQKNPTAFYLCASRTGPQGNEQFFGPGTRLTVL.